A single sample gave rise to the 2 T cell receptor beta chains below, sequenced in a study of shared clonotypes between healthy human individuals. Clones were read by immunoSEQ multiplex PCR, and TCRdb kept only the in-frame ones, dropping some. The sample lists fewer than 2.5 million clones; roughly 93% were seen once. Sequenced sample: naive CD4+ T cells from PBMCs. Subset here: CD45RA+ positively selected. The receptors were sampled from a young man in good health. Some clones in this sample may be carry-over from other donors' samples.

As regards this clone: This same CDR3 is encoded by further DNA sequences in the sample. J is TRBJ2-1 and V is TRBV18, with a tentative D call TRBD2 (6 bases). This CDR3 comprises 14 residues. V was trimmed by 6 bases and J by 4 bases, leaving 13 bases between them. Germline V CDR1 and CDR2: KGHSH, LQKENI. CDR3 DNA: TGTGCCAGCTCGCCCGGGAGCCCTTACAATGAGCAGTTCTTC. Its translation is CASSPGSPYNEQFF.

This clone was seen a single time. V and J are TRBV30 and TRBJ1-3; D is uncertain. In germline, CDR1 is GTSNPN, CDR2 SVGIG (reference sequence). There are 18 residues in the CDR3. The ends were cut back, 4 bases at V and 2 bases at J, with 24 bases in the middle. CDR3 loop: CAWKPRRGTGEAGNTIYF. The DNA of the CDR3 is TGTGCCTGGAAACCCCGCCGGGGTACCGGAGAAGCTGGAAACACCATATATTTT.